This TCR beta chain comes out of a study of T cell changes during pregnancy in multiple sclerosis. V shed 1 base, J shed 8 bases, and the junction held 7 bases outside the gene matches. CDR1 and CDR2 (germline): SGHTA, FQGTGA. The CDR3 sequence is 15 residues long. The assay was immunoSEQ multiplex PCR, and TCRdb's table has in-frame clones only and misses some. In the table there are fewer than 50,000 clones, about 90% of which are singletons. This receptor was obtained from a female donor with multiple sclerosis, enrolled in a pregnancy study. V usage is TRBV7-3 and J usage is TRBJ2-1; TRBD2 aligns across 8 bases. The sequencing used CD8+ T cells from peripheral blood mononuclear cells, collected after pregnancy. In nucleotides, the CDR3 is TGTGCCAGCAGCTTAATAGGAGGTAGCGGGGATGAGCAGTTCTTC. This sequence encodes CASSLIGGSGDEQFF.